This TCR beta chain was retrieved from a study of T cell repertoires in cytomegalovirus infection. Trimming took 2 bases from V and 3 from J; bases not matched to a gene: 5. The CDR3 is made up of 14 amino acids. The germline gives CDR1 GTSNPN, CDR2 SVGIG (reference sequence). A word on this clonotype: Its target is not known.

TCRdb reprocessed the reads via MiXCR and lists one record per CDR3 protein. The sample has roughly 49,000 distinct CDR3 sequences; about 20% are singletons. The TCR was taken from a human donor in good health (CMV status not recorded). Some clones in this sample may be carry-over from other donors' samples. Sequenced: PBMCs, sequenced either directly or after in vitro stimulation (not recorded which). The gene calls are TRBV30 and TRBJ1-1; 8 positions match TRBD1. Here the CDR3 reads CAWSYRGGYTEAFF. In DNA, the CDR3 is TGTGCCTGGAGTTACAGGGGGGGGTACACTGAAGCTTTCTTT.